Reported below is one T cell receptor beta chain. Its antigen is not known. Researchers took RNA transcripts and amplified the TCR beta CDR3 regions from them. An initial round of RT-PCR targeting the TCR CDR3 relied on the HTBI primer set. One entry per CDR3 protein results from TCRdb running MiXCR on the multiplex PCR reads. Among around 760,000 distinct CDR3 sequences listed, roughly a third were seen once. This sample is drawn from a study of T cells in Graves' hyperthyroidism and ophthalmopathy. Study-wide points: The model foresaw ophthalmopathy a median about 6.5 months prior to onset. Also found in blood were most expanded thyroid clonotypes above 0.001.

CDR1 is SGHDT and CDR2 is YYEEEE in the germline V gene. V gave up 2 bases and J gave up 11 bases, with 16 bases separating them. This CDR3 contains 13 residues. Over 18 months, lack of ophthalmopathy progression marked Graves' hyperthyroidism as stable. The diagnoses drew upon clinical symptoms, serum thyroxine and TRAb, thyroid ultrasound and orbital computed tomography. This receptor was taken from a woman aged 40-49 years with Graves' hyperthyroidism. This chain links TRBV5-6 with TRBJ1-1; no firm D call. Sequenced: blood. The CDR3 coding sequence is TGTGCCAGCAGCTTAGGGTTCTACACTAAGGCTTTCTTT. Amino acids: CASSLGFYTKAFF.